This is a list of T cell receptor beta chains from one sample in a study of glioma-infiltrating T cells after dendritic cell vaccination. The repertoire was sequenced with immunoSEQ multiplex PCR; TCRdb's copy has only in-frame clones and lacks some. The profile shows about 100,000 clones, 75% to 85% of them singletons. Specimen: blood, collected before dendritic cell vaccination. The receptors stem from a human donor with glioblastoma. CDR3s include the opening cysteine and the closing phenylalanine or tryptophan. D genes are given only for firm matches. Size values are once, few and many counts, or a class for expanded clones, and some rows have none.

-	TRBV19	TRBJ2-2	-	CASSIAGLLTTGTGELFF	TGTGCCAGTAGTATTGCGGGGTTGTTAACTACGGGGACCGGGGAGCTGTTTTTT
few	TRBV6-1	TRBJ1-3	TRBD1	CASNLQGAGGNTIYF	TGTGCCAGCAACCTACAGGGGGCCGGTGGAAACACCATATATTTT
few	TRBV15	TRBJ2-3	-	CATSRNRAGAFTDTQYF	TGTGCCACCAGCAGAAATCGGGCGGGGGCATTCACAGATACGCAGTATTTT
once	TRBV9	TRBJ1-3	-	CASSVSGGAGNTIYF	TGTGCCAGCAGCGTCTCCGGCGGGGCTGGAAACACCATATATTTT
-	TRBV7-6	TRBJ2-2	TRBD2	CASSLLTSGGHTGELFF	TGTGCCAGCAGCTTACTCACTAGCGGGGGGCACACCGGGGAGCTGTTTTTT
-	TRBV11-3	TRBJ2-3	TRBD2	CASSFTSGPDTQYF	TGTGCCAGCAGCTTTACTAGCGGTCCAGATACGCAGTATTTT
-	TRBV6-5	TRBJ1-1	-	CASSYGRGWTEAFF	TGTGCCAGCAGTTATGGGAGGGGCTGGACTGAAGCTTTCTTT
-	TRBV10-3	TRBJ1-2	-	CAISDVQSSYGYTF	TGTGCCATCAGTGACGTACAGTCTTCCTATGGCTACACCTTC
-	TRBV5-6	TRBJ1-3	-	CASNPTGISGNTIYF	TGTGCCAGCAACCCCACAGGGATCTCTGGAAACACCATATATTTT
-	TRBV27	TRBJ1-2	TRBD1	CASSSPGTGFYGYTF	TGTGCCAGCAGTTCGCCCGGGACAGGGTTCTATGGCTACACCTTC
once	TRBV5-1	TRBJ2-7	-	CASSLEPSRSSYEQYF	TGCGCCAGCAGCTTGGAACCTAGCCGAAGTTCCTACGAGCAGTACTTC